This T cell receptor beta chain was sequenced during a study of cytomegalovirus exposure and HLA in healthy donors (dated by TCRdb to 2016 to 2017). Background on the whole study: An earlier analysis of roughly 500 of the donors reported 276 Gb of sequence data and around 120 million unique TCR beta sequences obtained from around 190 million T cells. About 300 gigabases of sequencing data and tens of millions of unique TCR sequences were included in an early release covering under 650 HLA-typed donors. Among the approximately 430 genotyped donors, around 81% belonged to the genetic ancestry cluster associated with self-reported Caucasian donors. The study aimed to test whether signatures of past pathogen exposure could be identified by cataloging public T cell receptors. The T cell repertoires of around 670 subjects were profiled by immunosequencing and related to cytomegalovirus serostatus. In addition to the first cohort of 666 subjects, a separate validation cohort of approximately 130 different subjects was used. To predict cytomegalovirus infection status, the study brought together high-throughput TCR immunosequencing, statistical association of individual TCRs with disease status, and machine learning. A later analysis re-examined previously published TCR beta repertoires from more than 600 donors and added high-resolution HLA genotyping to investigate patterns of TCR occurrence. In the later analysis, no new phenotypic data were used to find candidate immune exposures; instead, reliance was placed on TCR beta sequences and their occurrence across donors. An earlier analysis of 450 to 750 of the donors used high-throughput TCR beta sequencing to judge whether each TCR beta V gene segment behaved as functional or pseudogenic. Alongside the repertoire data, information on donor age, sex, ethnicity and CMV serostatus was compiled. Genome-wide SNP genotypes for about 65% of the 666 donors were used in a later genetic analysis, which treated that subset as a discovery cohort. Every discovery cohort repertoire had been produced on one sequencing platform. Class I and class II HLA loci were covered by the typing at four-digit resolution. Typing coverage differed by locus: A, B, C, DRB1 and DQB1 were typed in roughly 629-630 donors, DQA1 in about 500, DPA1 in some 570, and DPB1 in 472. Four to six DR-DQ haplotypes were handled as single units for association and clustering, since linkage in the cohort was strong. On average, roughly 240,000 unique TCR beta nucleotide sequences were sequenced per donor among about 400 genotyped donors of the cohort, with roughly 18% of those sequences being non-productive. Findings and caveats that apply to the study as a whole: This cohort had only TCR beta chains sequenced, and the lack of alpha or paired-chain data limited which features could be detected. Most CMV-associated TCR beta chains appeared to be HLA-restricted in a later analysis, and the HLA associations seemed to be driven largely by CMV exposure. Specific HLA alleles were associated with over 15,000 TCR beta sequences at a false discovery rate of 0.05 in a later analysis. In a later genetic analysis, a missense DCLRE1C variant was associated with V-gene and J-gene trimming of TCR beta chains, and the association was replicated in an independent cohort. Linkage disequilibrium might explain the correlated functional status among segregating V segments, but an unknown experimental factor could not be excluded. Because counts were too low, around 17 rarely observed V segments, including chromosome 9 orphons, were left out of the earlier analysis of over 550 of the donors. In an earlier analysis of some 550 of the donors, most TCR beta V segments were observed in productive rearrangements about 87% or about 30% of the time, broadly matching IMGT annotations. When HLA alleles, especially DR and DQ, strongly co-occurred, TCR associations were difficult to assign to individual alleles. In a later analysis, the rate of TCR association differed among HLA loci, with DRB1 alleles having the most associated TCRs and HLA-C alleles having the fewest. A cluster of highly shared sequence variants was judged likely to represent a technical artifact of the sequencing pipeline. The authors suggested that the approach could potentially be generalized to other disease states and immunological phenotypes. A further reported finding was that TCR beta sequences accurately predicted the HLA-A and HLA-B alleles for most subjects in the first cohort. A total of around 150 TCR beta chains were listed by the study as associated with cytomegalovirus. Because HLA typing was missing for some donors at each locus, association tests included only the typed subset. In a later analysis, HLA-associated TCR beta chains were found to be more clonally expanded and to have lower generation probabilities than equally common non-associated chains. The classifier was reported to diagnose cytomegalovirus status with high specificity and sensitivity in both the original cohort and the validation cohort. A later genetic analysis reported fewer N-insertions in productive TCRs among donors in an Asian-associated ancestry cluster than the approximately 700-donor mean. According to a later analysis, parvovirus B19, influenza, CMV and Epstein-Barr virus appeared linked to several top co-occurrence clusters. Some IMGT-functional V segments, including TRBV6-2 and TRBV6-3, could not be distinguished by the 87-base-pair reads and were therefore excluded. While some public TCRs were present in many individuals, most TCR sequences turned up only very rarely across donors. In vitro tests confirmed that three of the cytomegalovirus-associated TCR beta chains recognize cytomegalovirus antigens. The only immune exposure information available for the cohort was CMV serostatus. Presence/absence analyses assumed roughly uniform sequencing depth across donors, an assumption that may not hold.

V drops 1 base and J drops 10 bases, leaving 8 bases in between. The germline V gene provides CDR1 SNHLY and CDR2 FYNNEI. The CDR3 runs 12 residues from the cysteine to the phenylalanine. Left in the record is the CDR3 DNA by itself, 36 bases read in frame from the first base. Details on this clone: It has no known antigen specificity. The record has no base qualities; no much larger clone is one base away.

Receptor libraries were prepared by the immunoSEQ multiplex PCR assay. For the multiplex PCR, a mixture combining 60 forward primers for TCR Vbeta segments and 13 reverse primers for TCR Jbeta segments was used. The CDR3 region of rearranged TCR beta genes was amplified from genomic DNA with a multiplex PCR assay. Amplified TCR beta libraries were sequenced as 87-base-pair reads on the Illumina HiSeq System. The study's processing was this. A later analysis tallied around 80 million unique TCR beta chains across the 640 or so repertoires, and some 12 million of those chains were shared by two or more donors. To remove PCR and sequencing errors, raw reads were error-corrected and collapsed into unique sequences using a nearest-neighbor algorithm that merged closely related sequences. Alignment of CDR3 sequences to IMGT reference sequences was used to assign V, D and J gene segments. For a sequence to be retained, at least a six-nucleotide match to both a V gene segment and a J gene segment was required. A rearrangement counted as productive if the CDR3 had no stop codons and remained in frame with V and J, and every other rearrangement counted as non-productive. CDR3 was defined according to IMGT convention as the region running from the second conserved V-encoded cysteine to the conserved J-encoded phenylalanine. The earlier analysis of 450 to 750 of the donors excluded any sequence lacking an unambiguous match to a single V gene segment. In an earlier analysis of 587 of the donors, a V segment was called functional when productive rearrangements were above 56.7%, and segregating when the standard deviation between donors exceeded 5%. To diagnose cytomegalovirus status from the catalog of TCR beta chain sequences, a statistical classification framework was built. In a later analysis, TCR nucleotide sequences were compared against IMGT/GENE-DB human TR gene sequences so that V and J genes could be assigned. The TCRdist pipeline was used in a later analysis to assign CDR3 sequences and most-parsimonious VDJ recombination scenarios. In a later analysis, each TCR beta chain was defined by its CDR3 amino acid sequence together with its V-gene family, and reads lacking a unique V-gene family were excluded. As a way to deal with suspected cross-contamination and a sequencing artifact, a later analysis dropped 450 to 600 nucleotide sequences that were highly shared and had low generation probability. A later analysis calculated a clonal expansion index for each public chain from normalized within-repertoire ranks of inferred template counts. In a later analysis, generation probabilities were computed with a VDJ recombination model fitted to out-of-frame rearrangements, and the resulting probabilities were checked against IGoR. A later analysis scored TCR-TCR, TCR-HLA and TCR-CMV co-occurrence with hypergeometric tests, applying a repertoire-size bias correction to TCR pairs. A later analysis estimated false discovery rates by permuting HLA or CMV assignments 20 times. In a later analysis, co-occurring TCRs were grouped using DBSCAN, with TCRdist sequence similarity added in when clustering inside HLA-allele-positive subsets. Repertoires with fewer than 30,000 or more than 120,000 public chains, plus five repertoires with anomalous nucleotide sharing, were excluded from co-occurrence clustering. Held by TCRdb, this immuneACCESS table contains in-frame sequences only and omits some clones. Under half of the omission traces to an unresolved V gene where checked; the cause of the rest is unknown. D and trimming come from the DNA, and the V and J calls and clone size come from that table. This sample has about 170,000 clones in its table, and approximately 81% of those were observed once. The ten biggest clones cover 1% of the sample.

The cohort was made up of approximately 670 healthy bone marrow donors. At the time of sampling, all cohort members were nominally healthy, though unrecorded immune exposures were likely present. The donor tested CMV seronegative, placing the donor among the 300 to 450 seronegative members of the cohort. A peripheral blood sample was provided by each donor, and peripheral blood mononuclear cells were used for TCR beta sequencing. Genomic DNA extraction from the blood cell samples was performed with the Qiagen DNeasy Blood Extraction Kit. The receptor's source is a boy under 10 years old in good health and CMV-seronegative. The chain links TRBV2 with TRBJ2-1; the D gene is perhaps TRBD1, from 5 matching bases. The specimen was PBMCs. The DNA is TGTGCCAGCAGTGAAGACAGGCAGGAGCAGTTCTTC. Its amino acids are CASSEDRQEQFF. Here the CDR3 is joined to the reference TRBV2 and TRBJ2-1 genes, and the full variable domain is: EPEVTQTPSHQVTQMGQEVILRCVPISNHLYFYWYRQILGQKVEFLVSFYNNEISEKSEIFDDQFSVERPDGSNFTLKIRSTKLEDSAMYFCASSEDRQEQFFGPGTRLTVL.